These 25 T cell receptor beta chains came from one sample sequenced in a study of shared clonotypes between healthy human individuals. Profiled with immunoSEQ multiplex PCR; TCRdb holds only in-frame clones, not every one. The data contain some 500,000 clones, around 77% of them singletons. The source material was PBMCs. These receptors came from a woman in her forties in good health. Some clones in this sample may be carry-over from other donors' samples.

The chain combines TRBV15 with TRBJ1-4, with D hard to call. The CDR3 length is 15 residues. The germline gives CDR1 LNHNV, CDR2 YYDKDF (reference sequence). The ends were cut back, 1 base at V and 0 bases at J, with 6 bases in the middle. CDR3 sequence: CATSRGRTTNEKLFF. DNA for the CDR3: TGTGCCACCAGCAGAGGGAGGACAACTAATGAAAAACTGTTTTTT.

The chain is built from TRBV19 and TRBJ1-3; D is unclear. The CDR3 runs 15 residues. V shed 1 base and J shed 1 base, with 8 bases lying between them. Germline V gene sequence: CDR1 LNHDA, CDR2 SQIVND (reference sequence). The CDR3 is CASSIVAESGNTIYF. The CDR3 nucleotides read TGTGCCAGTAGTATAGTAGCGGAGTCTGGAAACACCATATATTTT.

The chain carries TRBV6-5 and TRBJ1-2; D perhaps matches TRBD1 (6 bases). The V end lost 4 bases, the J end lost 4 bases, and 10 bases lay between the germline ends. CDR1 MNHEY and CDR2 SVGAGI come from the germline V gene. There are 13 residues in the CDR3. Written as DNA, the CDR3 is TGTGCCAGCAGTTCCACAGGGCCCTATGGCTACACCTTC. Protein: CASSSTGPYGYTF.

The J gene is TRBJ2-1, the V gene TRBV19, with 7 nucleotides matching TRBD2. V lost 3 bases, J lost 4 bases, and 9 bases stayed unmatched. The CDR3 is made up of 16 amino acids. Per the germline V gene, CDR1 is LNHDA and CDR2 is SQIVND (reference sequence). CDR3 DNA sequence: TGTGCCAGTAGTATCTCTACGGGAGGAGGATACAATGAGCAGTTCTTC. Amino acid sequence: CASSISTGGGYNEQFF.

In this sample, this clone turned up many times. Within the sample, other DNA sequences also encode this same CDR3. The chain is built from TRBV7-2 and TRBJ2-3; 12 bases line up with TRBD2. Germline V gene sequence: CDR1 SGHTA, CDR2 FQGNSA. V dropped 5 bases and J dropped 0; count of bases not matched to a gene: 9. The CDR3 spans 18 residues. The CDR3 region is CASSLVLAGGPSTDTQYF. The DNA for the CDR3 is TGTGCCAGCAGCCTCGTGCTAGCGGGAGGGCCCAGCACAGATACGCAGTATTTT.

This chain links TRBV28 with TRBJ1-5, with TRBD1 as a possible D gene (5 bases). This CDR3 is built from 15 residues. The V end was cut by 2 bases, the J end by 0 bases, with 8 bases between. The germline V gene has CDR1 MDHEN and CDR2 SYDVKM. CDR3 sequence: CASSLGAFSNQPQHF. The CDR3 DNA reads TGTGCCAGCAGTTTAGGGGCCTTTAGCAATCAGCCCCAGCATTTT.

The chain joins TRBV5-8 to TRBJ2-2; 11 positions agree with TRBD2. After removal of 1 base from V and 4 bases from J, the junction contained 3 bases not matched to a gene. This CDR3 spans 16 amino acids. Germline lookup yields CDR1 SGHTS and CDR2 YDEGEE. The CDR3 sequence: CASSLRLAGSTGELFF. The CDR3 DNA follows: TGTGCCAGCAGCTTGAGACTAGCGGGAAGCACCGGGGAGCTGTTTTTT.

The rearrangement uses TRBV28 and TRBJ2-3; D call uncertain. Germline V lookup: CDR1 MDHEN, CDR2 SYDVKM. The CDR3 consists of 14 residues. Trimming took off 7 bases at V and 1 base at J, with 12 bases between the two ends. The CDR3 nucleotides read TGTGCCAGCACCGAGTCCCCAGGCACAGATACGCAGTATTTT. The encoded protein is CASTESPGTDTQYF.

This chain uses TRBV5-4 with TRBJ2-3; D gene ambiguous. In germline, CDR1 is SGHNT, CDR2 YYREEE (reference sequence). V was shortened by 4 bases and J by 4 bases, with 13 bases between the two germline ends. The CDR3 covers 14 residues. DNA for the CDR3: TGTGCCAGCAGCGCTGAAATCCACGCAGATACGCAGTATTTT. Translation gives CASSAEIHADTQYF.

The CDR3 DNA follows: TGTGCCAGCAGCTTGACCCCTAGCGGGACGACCTACGAGCAGTACTTC. This translates into CASSLTPSGTTYEQYF. The chain recombines TRBV5-4 with TRBJ2-7; the match to TRBD2 covers 9 bases. After removal of 1 base from V and 2 bases from J, the junction contained 7 bases not matched to a gene. Germline V gives CDR1 SGHNT, CDR2 YYREEE (reference sequence). This CDR3 contains 16 residues.

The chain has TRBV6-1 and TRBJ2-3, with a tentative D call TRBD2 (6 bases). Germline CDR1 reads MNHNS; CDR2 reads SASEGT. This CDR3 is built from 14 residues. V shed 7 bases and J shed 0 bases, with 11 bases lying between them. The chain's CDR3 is CASTTLASTDTQYF. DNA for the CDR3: TGTGCCAGCACCACTCTAGCGAGCACAGATACGCAGTATTTT.

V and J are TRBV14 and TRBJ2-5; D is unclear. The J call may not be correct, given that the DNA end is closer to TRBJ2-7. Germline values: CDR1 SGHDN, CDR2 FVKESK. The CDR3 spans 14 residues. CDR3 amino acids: CASSQALLTGEQYF. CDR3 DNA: TGTGCCAGCAGCCAAGCCCTCCTAACTGGCGAGCAGTACTTC.

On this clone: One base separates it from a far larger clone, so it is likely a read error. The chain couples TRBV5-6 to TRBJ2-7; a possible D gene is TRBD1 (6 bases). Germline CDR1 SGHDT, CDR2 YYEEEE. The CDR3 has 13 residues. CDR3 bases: TGTGCCAGTTCGGGACACGAACACTACGAGCAGTGCTTC. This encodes CASSGHEHYEQCF.

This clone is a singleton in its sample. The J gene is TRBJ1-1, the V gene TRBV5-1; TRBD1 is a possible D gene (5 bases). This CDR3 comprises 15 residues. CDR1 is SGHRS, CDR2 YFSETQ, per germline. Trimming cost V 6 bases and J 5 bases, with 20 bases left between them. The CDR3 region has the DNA TGCGCCAGCATACCCCGACCGGGGACCTTTACTGAAGCTTTCTTT. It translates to CASIPRPGTFTEAFF. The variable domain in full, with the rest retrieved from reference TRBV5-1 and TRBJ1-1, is KAGVTQTPRYLIKTRGQQVTLSCSPISGHRSVSWYQQTPGQGLQFLFEYFSETQRNKGNFPGRFSGRQFSNSRSEMNVSTLELGDSALYLCASIPRPGTFTEAFFGQGTRLTVV.

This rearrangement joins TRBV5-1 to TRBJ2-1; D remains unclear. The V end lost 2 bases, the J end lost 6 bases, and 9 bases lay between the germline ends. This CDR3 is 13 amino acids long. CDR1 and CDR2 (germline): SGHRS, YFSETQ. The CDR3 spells CASSFGGSNEQFF. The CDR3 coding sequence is TGCGCCAGCAGCTTCGGCGGATCCAATGAGCAGTTCTTC.

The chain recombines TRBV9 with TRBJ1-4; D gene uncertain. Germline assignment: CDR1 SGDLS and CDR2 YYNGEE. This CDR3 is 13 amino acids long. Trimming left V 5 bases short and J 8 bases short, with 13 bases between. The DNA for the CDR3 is TGTGCCAGCAGTCCTGGGCCCGGGGAAAAACTGTTTTTT. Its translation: CASSPGPGEKLFF.

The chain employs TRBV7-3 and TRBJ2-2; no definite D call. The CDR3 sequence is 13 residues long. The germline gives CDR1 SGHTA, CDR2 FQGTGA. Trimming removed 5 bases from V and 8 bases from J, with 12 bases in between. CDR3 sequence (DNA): TGTGCCAGCAGCCCGTCAAGTCGGGGGGAGCTGTTTTTT. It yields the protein CASSPSSRGELFF.

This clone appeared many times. The CDR3 bases are TGCGCCAGCAGCTTGGCCTCAACGGAAGATACGCAGTATTTT. Its protein product is CASSLASTEDTQYF. The rearrangement links TRBV5-1 to TRBJ2-3; D is undetermined. Germline V CDR1 and CDR2: SGHRS, YFSETQ. This CDR3 contains 14 residues. V gave up 0 bases and J gave up 5 bases, with 10 bases separating them. The whole variable domain, remainder taken from reference TRBV5-1 and TRBJ2-3, is KAGVTQTPRYLIKTRGQQVTLSCSPISGHRSVSWYQQTPGQGLQFLFEYFSETQRNKGNFPGRFSGRQFSNSRSEMNVSTLELGDSALYLCASSLASTEDTQYFGPGTRLTVL.

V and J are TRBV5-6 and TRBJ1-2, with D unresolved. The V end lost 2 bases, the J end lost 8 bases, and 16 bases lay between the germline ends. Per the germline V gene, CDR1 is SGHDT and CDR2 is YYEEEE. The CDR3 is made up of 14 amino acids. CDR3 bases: TGTGCCAGCAGCTTTATATTCAGCCCCGGGGGCTACACCTTC. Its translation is CASSFIFSPGGYTF.

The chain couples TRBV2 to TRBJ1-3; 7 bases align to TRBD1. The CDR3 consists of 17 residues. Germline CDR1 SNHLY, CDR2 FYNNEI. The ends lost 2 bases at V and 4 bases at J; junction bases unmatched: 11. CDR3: CASSERTGSPPGNTIYF. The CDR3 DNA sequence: TGTGCCAGCAGTGAAAGGACAGGCTCCCCACCCGGAAACACCATATATTTT.

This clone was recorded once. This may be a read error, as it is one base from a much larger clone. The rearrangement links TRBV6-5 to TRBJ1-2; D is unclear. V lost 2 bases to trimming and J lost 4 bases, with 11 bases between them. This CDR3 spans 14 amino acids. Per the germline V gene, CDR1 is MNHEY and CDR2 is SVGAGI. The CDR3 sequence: CASSYGNRSYGYTF. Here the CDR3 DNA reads TGTGCCAGCAGTTACGGCAATCGGAGCTATGGCTACACCTTC.

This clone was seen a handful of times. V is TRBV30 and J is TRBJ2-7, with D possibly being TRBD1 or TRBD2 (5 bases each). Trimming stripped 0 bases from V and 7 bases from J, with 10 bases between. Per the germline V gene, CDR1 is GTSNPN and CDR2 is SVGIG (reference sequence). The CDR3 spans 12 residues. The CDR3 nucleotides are TGTGCCTGGAGTGTACGAGGGGTTGAGCAGTACTTC. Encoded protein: CAWSVRGVEQYF.

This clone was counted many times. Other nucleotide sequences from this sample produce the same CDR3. The CDR3 reads CASSYGATGEKLFF. CDR3 in DNA: TGTGCCAGCAGTTACGGGGCGACAGGTGAAAAACTGTTTTTT. J is TRBJ1-4 and V is TRBV6-5, with D perhaps matching TRBD1 (6 bases). The CDR3 runs 14 residues. Germline CDR1 and CDR2: MNHEY and SVGAGI. V was clipped by 2 bases and J by 7 bases, with 11 bases between them.

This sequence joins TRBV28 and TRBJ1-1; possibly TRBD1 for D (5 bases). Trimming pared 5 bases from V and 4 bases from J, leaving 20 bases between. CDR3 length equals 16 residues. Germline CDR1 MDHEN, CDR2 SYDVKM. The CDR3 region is CASSPRAGRGGTEAFF. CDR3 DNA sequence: TGTGCCAGCAGTCCCCGGGCCGGGCGGGGGGGCACTGAAGCTTTCTTT.

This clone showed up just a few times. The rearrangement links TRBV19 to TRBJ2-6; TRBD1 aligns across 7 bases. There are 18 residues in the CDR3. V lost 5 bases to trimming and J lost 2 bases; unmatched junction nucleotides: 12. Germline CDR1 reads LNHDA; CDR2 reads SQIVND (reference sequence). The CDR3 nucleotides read TGTGCCAGTAGTGCCCTGACAGGGACCGGAGCTGGGGCCAACGTCCTGACTTTC. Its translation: CASSALTGTGAGANVLTF.